This record looks at one T cell receptor (beta chain) sequence and its context. The record originates from a study of blood T cell repertoires in COVID-19. At the level of the study: Acute and convalescent COVID-19 specimens originated in the United States, Italy and Spain. From T cells, B-cell-depleted T cells, or PBMCs came the material, which was cDNA or gDNA.

CDR1 SGHNT and CDR2 YYREEE come from the germline V gene (reference sequence). This CDR3 is 12 amino acids long. V lost 5 bases and J lost 6; bases outside the gene matches: 5. In the authors' workflow: Reference gene primer amplification in the assay estimated nucleated cell counts. The method was immunoSEQ multiplex PCR; TCRdb's version includes in-frame clones alone and lacks a portion of them. V, J and clone size were drawn from that table, and D and trimming were deduced from the DNA. The sample has about 200,000 clones; around 82% are singletons. Source material: peripheral blood. The chain recombines TRBV5-4 with TRBJ2-7; 7 nucleotides line up with TRBD1. The TCR was taken from a human donor in a cohort sampled during active COVID-19. CDR3 nucleotides: TGTGCCAGCAGTCCGGACAGGTCCGAGCAGTACTTC. Its protein product is CASSPDRSEQYF.